This is a list of T cell receptor beta chains from one sample in a study of identical twins. TCRdb reprocessed the 5' RACE reads via MiXCR and lists one record per CDR3 protein. The table lists around 500,000 distinct CDR3 sequences, 14% of them singletons. A further study also used this sample, focusing on yellow fever vaccine responses in identical twins.

Sequencing was carried out using CD4+ T cells sorted from blood. The receptors come from a woman aged 18-35 years in good health. Both conserved end residues are part of each CDR3. The D gene is left open where the match is weak. Where a row states a size, it is once, few, many or the class of an expanded clone; other rows omit it.

d_gene	v_gene	abundance	j_gene	CDR3aa
.	TRBV7-9	.	TRBJ2-1	CASSFPSVAYNEQFF
.	TRBV9	few	TRBJ2-5	CASSVSGSMSGETQYF
TRBD1	TRBV28	few	TRBJ2-7	CASRPTGGYEQYF
TRBD1	TRBV7-6	few	TRBJ1-1	CASSPVEGASTEAFF
TRBD1	TRBV6-2/TRBV6-3	few	TRBJ2-7	CASKFMLRGTARDEQYF
TRBD1	TRBV4-2	.	TRBJ1-1	CASSQDQQGSTEAFF
.	TRBV10-3	.	TRBJ2-7	CAISGSAGGVYEQYF
.	TRBV5-6	few	TRBJ2-4	CASSFTTAGTKNIQYF
.	TRBV18	few	TRBJ1-1	CASFLQLGGTEAFF
.	TRBV28	.	TRBJ1-2	CASGTGTNYGYTF
TRBD1	TRBV5-1	few	TRBJ1-5	CASSPFTGGEQPQHF
TRBD1	TRBV5-1	few	TRBJ2-5	CASSLVGTGGQETQYF
TRBD2	TRBV7-2	.	TRBJ2-5	CASSLGWSGRGQETQYF
.	TRBV2	.	TRBJ2-5	CASSLSRTQYF
TRBD1	TRBV7-2	few	TRBJ2-7	CASSLGPQGDYEQYF
.	TRBV12-3/TRBV12-4	few	TRBJ2-7	CASSFSESLGNEQYF
.	TRBV18	many	TRBJ2-1	CASSPGPEQFF
.	TRBV5-8	.	TRBJ1-2	CASSRQRGEFYGYTF
.	TRBV19	.	TRBJ2-7	CASSISSNTNSYEQYF
.	TRBV7-9	few	TRBJ2-2	CASGRWGANTGELFF
.	TRBV7-8	.	TRBJ2-7	CASSSGVAGQYEQYF
TRBD1	TRBV24-1	.	TRBJ2-1	CATSKPGQEHNEQFF
.	TRBV24-1	few	TRBJ2-1	CATSGTFDEQFF
TRBD1	TRBV28	few	TRBJ2-1	CASSPSTGGFNEQFF
TRBD2	TRBV12-3/TRBV12-4	.	TRBJ2-3	CASSPPGLAGPKPTDTQYF
TRBD1	TRBV5-6	few	TRBJ2-1	CASSLGGQIDKFF